This T cell receptor (beta chain) is drawn from a study of beta chain features in type 1 diabetes. Expressed TCRB transcripts were sequenced, since all the RNA that had been isolated was reverse transcribed. Stem cell-like memory T cell samples came in at an average of roughly 920,000 reads. Assay used: immunoSEQ multiplex PCR; TCRdb lists only in-frame clones, some missing. This table has about 47,000 clones, roughly 48% appearing once. V lost 4 bases, J lost 9 bases, and 3 bases stayed unmatched. The CDR3 has 12 residues. Germline V gives CDR1 SGHRS, CDR2 YFSETQ. Of note for this clone: The antigen is unknown.

Study-level points and caveats: More deletions and fewer insertions at VDJ junctions were seen in type 1 diabetes patients. Patients with Type 1 diabetes showed moderately but significantly shorter TCRB CDR3s in all four CD4+ subsets. Relative to healthy donors, patients appeared to have naive, central memory and Treg TCRB repertoires that were more similar.

Sequencing input: stem cell memory CD4+ T cells from blood. The chain links TRBV5-1 to TRBJ2-1, with 8 positions matching TRBD2. The sequence was collected from a man between 25 and 39 years old with type 1 diabetes. The CDR3: CASSQLAVEQFF. The DNA of the CDR3 is TGCGCCAGCAGCCAACTAGCGGTTGAGCAGTTCTTC.